The clone carrying this TCR beta chain was seen a few times. Unique molecular identifiers tagged the TCRbeta library. A single record per CDR3 protein comes from TCRdb applying MiXCR to the PCR reads. The sample yields approximately 510,000 distinct CDR3 sequences, around 16% seen once. This CDR3 has 16 amino acids. Per germline, CDR1 KGHSH and CDR2 LQKENI. The V end lost 5 bases, the J end lost 8 bases, and 19 bases lay between the germline ends. The data are from a study of T-cell reconstitution after alpha-beta-depleted transplantation in children. The sequence came from a human donor who donated a stem cell graft to a child with acute lymphoblastic leukemia. The material sequenced was PBMCs from the stem cell graft donor, taken from the stem cell graft. The chain couples TRBV18 to TRBJ1-6; maybe TRBD1 (5 bases). CDR3 coding DNA: TGTGCCAGCTCAATCGGGACCGCGAAGCAGGATTCACCCCTCCACTTT. This translates into CASSIGTAKQDSPLHF.